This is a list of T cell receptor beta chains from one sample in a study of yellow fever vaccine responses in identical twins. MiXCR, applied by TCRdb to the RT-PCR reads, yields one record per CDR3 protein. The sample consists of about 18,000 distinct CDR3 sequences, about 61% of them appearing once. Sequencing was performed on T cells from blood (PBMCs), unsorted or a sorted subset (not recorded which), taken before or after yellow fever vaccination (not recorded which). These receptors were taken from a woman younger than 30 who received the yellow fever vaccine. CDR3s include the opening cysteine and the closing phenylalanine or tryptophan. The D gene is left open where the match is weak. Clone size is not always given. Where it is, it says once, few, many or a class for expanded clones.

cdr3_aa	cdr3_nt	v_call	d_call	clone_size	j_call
CASSKGTALREAFF	TGTGCCAGCAGTAAAGGGACAGCCCTCCGCGAAGCTTTCTTT	TRBV27	TRBD1	NA	TRBJ1-1
CAAQKAATTDTQYF	TGTGCCGCTCAAAAAGCGGCTACCACAGATACGCAGTATTTT	TRBV2	NA	NA	TRBJ2-3
CASSLLQGEDQETQYF	TGTGCCAGCAGTTTATTACAGGGCGAGGACCAAGAGACCCAGTACTTC	TRBV28	NA	NA	TRBJ2-5
CASSLASSTQNRAPADTQYF	TGCGCCAGCAGCTTGGCTTCTAGCACACAGAATCGGGCTCCAGCAGATACGCAGTATTTT	TRBV5-1	NA	NA	TRBJ2-3
CASSSWTSGGLKSSYNEQFF	TGTGCCAGCAGTTCCTGGACTAGCGGGGGGCTAAAGAGCTCCTACAATGAGCAGTTCTTC	TRBV6-2/TRBV6-3	TRBD2	NA	TRBJ2-1
CSAQGLALRGEQFF	TGCAGCGCCCAAGGACTAGCCCTCCGGGGCGAGCAGTTCTTC	TRBV29-1	TRBD2	NA	TRBJ2-1
CASSSSGGAPQHF	TGTGCCAGCAGCTCCTCCGGGGGGGCACCCCAGCATTTT	TRBV11-2	NA	NA	TRBJ1-5
CASSFGPEETQYF	TGCGCCAGCAGCTTCGGGCCCGAAGAGACCCAGTACTTC	TRBV5-1	NA	NA	TRBJ2-5
CASSTAGGNTDTQYF	TGTGCCAGCAGTACCGCCGGGGGAAACACAGATACGCAGTATTTT	TRBV2	NA	NA	TRBJ2-3
CASSLYTRTFSDTQYF	TGTGCCAGCAGCTTGTATACTAGGACTTTCTCAGATACGCAGTATTTT	TRBV5-4	NA	once	TRBJ2-3
CSARSRGGRTDTQYF	TGCAGTGCCCGTAGTCGGGGGGGCCGGACAGATACGCAGTATTTT	TRBV20-1	TRBD2	NA	TRBJ2-3
CAISELRGGYTF	TGTGCCATCAGTGAACTGAGAGGCGGCTACACCTTC	TRBV10-3	NA	few	TRBJ1-2
CASSTALYNSPLHF	TGTGCCAGCAGCACAGCATTATATAATTCACCCCTCCACTTT	TRBV5-5	NA	NA	TRBJ1-6
CAISENTRALPYNEQFF	TGTGCCATCAGTGAGAACACCCGGGCTTTACCGTACAATGAGCAGTTCTTC	TRBV10-3	NA	NA	TRBJ2-1
CASSLYEGYRNEQFF	TGTGCCAGCAGTTTGTACGAGGGTTACCGCAATGAGCAGTTCTTC	TRBV28	NA	once	TRBJ2-1
CAIRTGTSGSGNEQFF	TGTGCCATCAGGACCGGGACTAGCGGGAGCGGCAATGAGCAGTTCTTC	TRBV10-3	TRBD2	once	TRBJ2-1
CASSAQGMNEQFF	TGTGCCAGCAGCGCACAGGGTATGAATGAGCAGTTCTTC	TRBV7-9	NA	NA	TRBJ2-1
CSARPVASSNTGELFF	TGCAGCGCTCGCCCTGTGGCTAGCTCGAACACCGGGGAGCTGTTTTTT	TRBV29-1	NA	few	TRBJ2-2
CASSYWDRTYEQYF	TGTGCCAGCAGTTATTGGGACAGGACCTACGAGCAGTACTTC	TRBV6-2/TRBV6-3	TRBD1	NA	TRBJ2-7
CASSQETTDTQYF	TGTGCCAGCAGCCAAGAAACCACAGATACGCAGTATTTT	TRBV4-2	NA	NA	TRBJ2-3
CASSPHSSGNTIYF	TGTGCCAGCAGTCCCCATTCGTCTGGAAACACCATATATTTT	TRBV12-3/TRBV12-4	NA	few	TRBJ1-3
CASSGDSGTGELFF	TGTGCCAGCAGTGGTGATAGCGGCACCGGGGAGCTGTTTTTT	TRBV2	NA	NA	TRBJ2-2
CASSSPGGIYNEQFF	TGTGCCAGCAGTTCCCCAGGGGGGATATACAATGAGCAGTTCTTC	TRBV28	NA	NA	TRBJ2-1
CASTGTGWGYEQFF	TGTGCCAGCACCGGGACAGGGTGGGGATATGAGCAGTTCTTC	TRBV28	TRBD1	NA	TRBJ2-1
CASSIQGTEAFF	TGTGCCAGCAGCATCCAGGGCACTGAAGCTTTCTTT	TRBV7-9	NA	NA	TRBJ1-1
CASGSWTNGNTIYF	TGTGCCAGCGGATCCTGGACCAACGGGAACACCATATATTTT	TRBV7-6	NA	NA	TRBJ1-3
CASSPPTSGRAGELFF	TGTGCCAGCAGCCCTCCGACTAGCGGGAGAGCCGGGGAGCTGTTTTTT	TRBV6-1	TRBD2	NA	TRBJ2-2